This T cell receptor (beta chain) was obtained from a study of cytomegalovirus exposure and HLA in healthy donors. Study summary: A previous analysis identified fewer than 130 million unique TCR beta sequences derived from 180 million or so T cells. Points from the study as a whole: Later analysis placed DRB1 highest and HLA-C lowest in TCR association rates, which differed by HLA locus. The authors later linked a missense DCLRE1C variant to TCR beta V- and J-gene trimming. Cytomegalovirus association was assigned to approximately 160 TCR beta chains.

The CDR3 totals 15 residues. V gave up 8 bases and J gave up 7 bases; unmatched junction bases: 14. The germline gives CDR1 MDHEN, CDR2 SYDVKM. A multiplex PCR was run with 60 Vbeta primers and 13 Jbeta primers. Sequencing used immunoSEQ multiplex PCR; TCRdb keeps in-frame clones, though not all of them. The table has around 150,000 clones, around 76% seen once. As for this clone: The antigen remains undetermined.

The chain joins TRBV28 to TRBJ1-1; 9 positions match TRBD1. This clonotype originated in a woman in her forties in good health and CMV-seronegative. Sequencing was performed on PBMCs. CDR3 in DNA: TGTGCCAGCTCTACTAGACAGGGGGGTGCCCTTGAAGCTTTCTTT. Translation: CASSTRQGGALEAFF.